This TCR beta chain appears in the sequencing data of a study of T cell responses to AZD1222 COVID-19 vaccine. Study outcomes and limitations: Unmutated variant regions are reportedly the target of nearly half of TCRs that are spike-specific. The span of vaccine-associated CD4 TCRs extended across spike, with dominance at 160-218 and 743-854.

Sequenced by immunoSEQ multiplex PCR; TCRdb stores in-frame clones only, minus some. This table has around 130,000 clones, more than 85% appearing once. Concerning this clone: The antigen is undetermined.

The CDR3 is made up of 14 amino acids. Trimming removed 9 bases at V and 3 bases at J, with 14 bases between. Germline CDR1 and CDR2: SNHLY and FYNNEI. The V call is TRBV2, the J call TRBJ1-4, with D possibly being TRBD1 (6 bases). Material: peripheral blood, obtained 28 days after the second AZD1222 dose. This TCR came from an adult who received the AZD1222 COVID-19 vaccine. The CDR3 protein is CARGGWGPNEKLFF. CDR3 DNA sequence: TGTGCCAGAGGGGGATGGGGCCCTAATGAAAAACTGTTTTTT.